The clone carrying this T cell receptor beta chain rates as medium-sized. The record originates from a study of tumor-infiltrating lymphocytes in oesophageal squamous cell carcinoma. TCRdb itself ran the PCR reads through MiXCR, one entry per CDR3 protein. Among thousands of distinct CDR3 sequences listed, 15% were seen once. This CDR3 contains 16 residues. Trimming shortened V by 8 bases and J by 6 bases, and 25 bases separated the two germline ends. This receptor was taken from a male donor with esophageal squamous cell carcinoma. The sample consisted of normal esophageal tissue next to the tumor. The chain joins TRBV12-3 or TRBV12-4 to TRBJ2-5, with D perhaps TRBD2 (7 bases). CDR3 amino acids: CASSAEGGIGRKTQYF. CDR3 in DNA: TGTGCCAGCTCCGCCGAGGGGGGGATTGGACGGAAGACCCAGTACTTC.